The 32 T cell receptor beta chains reported below all come from one sample, sequenced in a study of T cell responses to AZD1222 COVID-19 vaccine. Clones were read by immunoSEQ multiplex PCR, and TCRdb kept only the in-frame ones, dropping some. This table holds around 130,000 clones, 90% to 95% found once. The sample here was peripheral blood, taken on day 0 of AZD1222 vaccination. These receptors were obtained from an adult in good health.

The table lists this clone with a count of one. CDR3 in DNA: TGTGCCAGCAGTGTGAACGAGCAGTACTTC. The encoded protein is CASSVNEQYF. V is TRBV2 and J is TRBJ2-7; D gene unclear. This CDR3 is built from 10 residues. Germline V gene sequence: CDR1 SNHLY, CDR2 FYNNEI. V was cut by 4 bases and J by 5 bases, with 3 bases left in between.

The rearrangement joins TRBV4-2 to TRBJ1-4; possibly TRBD1 for D (6 bases). The CDR3 sequence is 16 residues long. Trimming stripped 5 bases from V and 0 bases from J, with 13 bases between. Looked up from germline, CDR1 is LGHNA and CDR2 is YNFKEQ. This CDR3 reads CASSLEGHATNEKLFF. The CDR3, as DNA: TGTGCCAGCAGCTTAGAGGGACACGCAACTAATGAAAAACTGTTTTTT.

The chain joins TRBV6-6 to TRBJ2-7; D gene ambiguous. CDR1 is MNHNY, CDR2 SVGAGI, per germline (reference sequence). The CDR3 consists of 13 residues. Trimming stripped 0 bases from V and 1 base from J, with 4 bases between. CDR3 sequence: CASSYSESYEQYF. For the CDR3, the DNA is TGTGCCAGCAGTTACTCTGAATCCTACGAGCAGTACTTC.

The V call is TRBV7-2, the J call TRBJ1-2, with D unclear. With 0 bases removed from V and 0 bases from J, the gap between germline ends came to 5 bases. The CDR3 covers 14 residues. Germline assignment: CDR1 SGHTA and CDR2 FQGNSA. Here the CDR3 reads CASSLAPANYGYTF. Written as DNA, the CDR3 is TGTGCCAGCAGCTTAGCGCCAGCTAACTATGGCTACACCTTC. Based on the CDR3 plus reference TRBV7-2 and TRBJ1-2, the full variable domain is GAGVSQSPSNKVTEKGKDVELRCDPISGHTALYWYRQSLGQGLEFLIYFQGNSAPDKSGLPSDRFSAERTGGSVSTLTIQRTQQEDSAVYLCASSLAPANYGYTFGSGTRLTVV.

The chain recombines TRBV9 with TRBJ1-1; the D gene is possibly TRBD1 (5 bases). With 3 bases removed from V and 4 bases from J, the gap between germline ends came to 10 bases. Germline V gene data show CDR1 as SGDLS and CDR2 as YYNGEE. The CDR3 sequence is 13 residues long. In nucleotides, the CDR3 is TGTGCCAGCAGCGCAGGGTTCAGCACTGAAGCTTTCTTT. Amino acid sequence: CASSAGFSTEAFF.

The chain has TRBV19 and TRBJ2-1; D gene ambiguous. The V gene lost 5 bases and the J gene lost 10 bases, with 9 bases spanning the gap. This CDR3 is 11 amino acids long. Germline V lookup: CDR1 LNHDA, CDR2 SQIVND (reference sequence). The DNA of the CDR3 is TGTGCCAGTAGTCCCGGCCGGGAGCAGTTCTTC. Protein product: CASSPGREQFF.

This clone came up a few times. The rearrangement links TRBV23-1 to TRBJ2-5, with TRBD2 identical over 8 bases. TRBV23-1 is an ORF; its function is uncertain. The CDR3 consists of 15 residues. The J segment lost 2 bases and the V segment lost 2 bases, leaving 4 bases of the junction unmatched. CDR3 bases: TGCGCCAGCAGTCAAAGGACTAGCCAACAAGAGACCCAGTACTTC. It encodes CASSQRTSQQETQYF.

The DNA of the CDR3 is TGTGCCAGTAGTATAAGGTCCTCCACAACTAATGAAAAACTGTTTTTT. It yields the protein CASSIRSSTTNEKLFF. J is TRBJ1-4 and V is TRBV19; no clear D gene. Trimming took off 2 bases at V and 0 bases at J, with 10 bases between the two ends. The germline V gene has CDR1 LNHDA and CDR2 SQIVND (reference sequence). The CDR3 consists of 16 residues.

This chain joins TRBV7-8 and TRBJ2-5, with D maybe TRBD1 (5 bases). The germline V and J ends were trimmed by 5 bases and 5 bases, with 6 bases remaining between them. Germline CDR1 SGHVS, CDR2 FQNEAQ. The CDR3 runs to 11 residues. CDR3 DNA sequence: TGTGCCAGCAGCCACAGGGAGACCCAGTACTTC. As protein: CASSHRETQYF.

The chain couples TRBV6-2 or TRBV6-3 to TRBJ2-1; D remains ambiguous. The V and J ends lost 2 bases and 4 bases respectively, with 12 bases between them. The CDR3 is 15 residues long. CDR1 and CDR2 (germline): MNHEY, SVGEGT. Written as DNA, the CDR3 is TGTGCCAGCAGTTACGTGGGAAATGGGTACAATGAGCAGTTCTTC. Its protein is CASSYVGNGYNEQFF.

The chain carries TRBV5-4 and TRBJ2-3; possibly TRBD1 for D (6 bases). The CDR3 is made up of 16 amino acids. Germline lookup yields CDR1 SGHNT and CDR2 YYREEE (reference sequence). Trimming cost V 6 bases and J 1 base, with 18 bases left between them. This CDR3 is CASTIDRSHGTDTQYF. In nucleotides, the CDR3 is TGTGCCAGCACGATAGACAGGTCCCATGGCACAGATACGCAGTATTTT.

The chain couples TRBV5-4 to TRBJ2-1; 13 bases match TRBD2. Germline loops: CDR1 SGHNT, CDR2 YYREEE (reference sequence). The length of the CDR3 is 19 residues. Unmatched junction bases numbered 12, after V lost 3 bases and J lost 3 bases. CDR3 sequence (DNA): TGTGCCAGCAGCTGGGGGACTAGCGGGACCCGCCAAAACTACAATGAGCAGTTCTTC. It is translated as CASSWGTSGTRQNYNEQFF.

This clone was seen more than once but under ten times. The chain couples TRBV4-1 to TRBJ1-1, with D unclear. Germline CDR1 reads MGHRA; CDR2 reads YSYEKL. This CDR3 comprises 14 residues. The V and J ends lost 1 base and 1 base respectively, with 7 bases between them. The CDR3 DNA reads TGCGCCAGCAGCCAAGTACAGTCGAACACTGAAGCTTTCTTT. This sequence encodes CASSQVQSNTEAFF.

The gene calls are TRBV5-1 and TRBJ2-7; 7 bases are shared with TRBD1. The CDR3 runs to 13 residues. CDR1 and CDR2 from the germline V gene are SGHRS and YFSETQ. Unmatched junction bases numbered 7, after V lost 7 bases and J lost 3 bases. CDR3 loop: CASARGQDYEQYF. Written as DNA, the CDR3 is TGCGCCAGCGCGAGGGGGCAGGACTACGAGCAGTACTTC. The whole variable domain, filled in from reference TRBV5-1 and TRBJ2-7, reads KAGVTQTPRYLIKTRGQQVTLSCSPISGHRSVSWYQQTPGQGLQFLFEYFSETQRNKGNFPGRFSGRQFSNSRSEMNVSTLELGDSALYLCASARGQDYEQYFGPGTRLTVT.

The chain is built from TRBV30 and TRBJ1-1, with unresolved D. V was clipped by 2 bases and J by 11 bases, with 12 bases between them. Germline V CDR1 and CDR2: GTSNPN, SVGIG (reference sequence). The CDR3 has 11 residues. The chain's CDR3 is CAWSNGVTAFF. DNA of the CDR3: TGTGCCTGGAGTAACGGGGTAACCGCTTTCTTT.

The chain employs TRBV9 and TRBJ1-4; no reliable D call. Trimming removed 2 bases from V and 3 bases from J, with 11 bases in between. The length of the CDR3 is 15 residues. Germline CDR1 is SGDLS and CDR2 is YYNGEE. This CDR3 is CASSVSQHPNEKLFF. For the CDR3, the DNA is TGTGCCAGCAGCGTTAGTCAGCATCCTAATGAAAAACTGTTTTTT.

This sequence joins TRBV9 and TRBJ2-7; 8 nucleotides match TRBD2. The CDR3 extends over 15 amino acids. Trimming cost V 3 bases and J 3 bases; bases outside gene matches: 8. Germline V gene sequence: CDR1 SGDLS, CDR2 YYNGEE. The CDR3 nucleotides are TGTGCCAGCAGCGCCGATACTAGCGGAAACTACGAGCAGTACTTC. Translating it yields CASSADTSGNYEQYF.

The chain couples TRBV19 to TRBJ2-2, with TRBD1 matching 7 bases. Germline values: CDR1 LNHDA, CDR2 SQIVND (reference sequence). The CDR3 has 16 amino acids. Losses at the gene ends were 3 bases for V and 3 bases for J; bases not matched to a gene: 7. The CDR3 DNA reads as TGTGCCAGTAGTATCCCGCGACAGGGATACACCGGGGAGCTGTTTTTT. It is translated as CASSIPRQGYTGELFF.

This chain connects TRBV6-5 to TRBJ2-1, with D perhaps matching TRBD2 (5 bases). Germline values: CDR1 MNHEY, CDR2 SVGAGI. The CDR3 length is 12 residues. V gave up 6 bases and J gave up 10 bases, with 13 bases separating them. CDR3 coding DNA: TGTGCCAGCAGCCAACGGGATGGAGAGCAGTTCTTC. This translates into CASSQRDGEQFF.

The chain links TRBV10-3 to TRBJ1-1; no firm D call. CDR1 and CDR2 from the germline V gene are ENHRY and SYGVKD. This CDR3 comprises 14 residues. Trimming left V 2 bases short and J 1 base short, with 8 bases between. The CDR3 DNA reads TGTGCCATCAGTGAGAAGGCGGGGAACACTGAAGCTTTCTTT. This translates into CAISEKAGNTEAFF.

The chain joins TRBV5-4 to TRBJ2-6; D not resolved. The CDR3 totals 18 residues. The V gene's germline CDR1 is SGHNT and CDR2 YYREEE (reference sequence). Trimming took off 4 bases at V and 2 bases at J, with 19 bases between the two ends. The CDR3 DNA is TGTGCCAGCAGCCCCGTCCCCATATCTACGCCTGGGGCCAACGTCCTGACTTTC. This sequence encodes CASSPVPISTPGANVLTF.

The chain has TRBV29-1 and TRBJ2-7; 9 bases match TRBD2. The CDR3 loop spans 13 amino acids. CDR1 SQVTM and CDR2 ANQGSEA come from the germline V gene. The junction had 8 bases not matched to a gene; V was cut back by 4 bases and J by 7 bases. CDR3 amino acids: CSVVVAGVREQYF. CDR3 DNA: TGCAGCGTTGTAGTAGCGGGAGTACGGGAGCAGTACTTC.

This clone was recorded once. CDR3 protein: CAISESTSGSEGGTQYF. DNA for the CDR3: TGTGCCATCAGTGAGTCGACTAGCGGGAGTGAGGGGGGTACGCAGTATTTT. The chain combines TRBV10-3 with TRBJ2-3, with 12 bases fitting TRBD2. Germline V lookup: CDR1 ENHRY, CDR2 SYGVKD. The CDR3 is 17 residues long. Unmatched junction bases numbered 9, after V lost 0 bases and J lost 8 bases.

The V call is TRBV6-5, the J call TRBJ1-1; maybe TRBD1 (6 bases). The CDR3 is made up of 14 amino acids. V was trimmed by 0 bases and J by 6 bases, leaving 11 bases between them. Per germline, CDR1 MNHEY and CDR2 SVGAGI. The CDR3 DNA reads TGTGCCAGCAGTTACTCTGTTCGGGGGCCTGAAGCTTTCTTT. Translation: CASSYSVRGPEAFF.

The chain couples TRBV21-1 to TRBJ2-7; TRBD2, the table's D call, was not compared with the DNA. TRBV21-1 constitutes a pseudogene. The CDR3 runs 17 residues. CDR3 residues: CASTGTSGTSRSYEQYF. The CDR3 DNA is TGTGCCAGCACCGGGACTAGCGGGACTTCCCGGTCCTACGAGCAGTACTTC.

The J gene is TRBJ2-5, the V gene TRBV5-1, with D perhaps TRBD2 (6 bases). The CDR3 consists of 15 residues. The V and J ends lost 4 bases and 3 bases respectively, with 16 bases between them. Germline V gene data show CDR1 as SGHRS and CDR2 as YFSETQ. This CDR3 is CASSQVGGAEETQYF. CDR3 coding DNA: TGCGCCAGCAGCCAGGTCGGAGGGGCGGAAGAGACCCAGTACTTC.

The chain couples TRBV18 to TRBJ1-4; weak D call: TRBD1 (6 bases). Per germline, CDR1 KGHSH and CDR2 LQKENI. Trimming took 3 bases from V and 4 from J, leaving 15 bases between them. CDR3 length: 16 amino acids. This chain's CDR3 is CASSPYAGAYNEKLFF. The CDR3 region has the DNA TGTGCCAGCTCACCGTACGCAGGGGCCTATAATGAAAAACTGTTTTTT.

The chain has TRBV18 and TRBJ2-7; D may be TRBD1 or TRBD2 (5 bases each). CDR1 and CDR2 (germline): KGHSH, LQKENI. V was trimmed by 8 bases and J by 1 base, leaving 18 bases between them. The CDR3 totals 15 residues. CDR3 region: CASQSAIGTSYEQYF. DNA of the CDR3: TGTGCCAGCCAGAGCGCGATTGGGACGTCCTACGAGCAGTACTTC.

V and J are TRBV2 and TRBJ2-1; TRBD1 or TRBD2 may be the D gene (5 bases each). V lost 4 bases and J 2 bases, leaving 12 bases between the germline ends. The length of the CDR3 is 15 residues. Per the germline V gene, CDR1 is SNHLY and CDR2 is FYNNEI. CDR3 protein: CASSGLQGPYNEQFF. The CDR3 nucleotides read TGTGCCAGCAGTGGGCTTCAGGGACCCTACAATGAGCAGTTCTTC.

V gene TRBV6-4 combines with J gene TRBJ1-1, with D uncertain. Trimming took off 0 bases at V and 2 bases at J, with 10 bases between the two ends. This CDR3 is built from 15 residues. Germline assignment: CDR1 MRHNA and CDR2 SNTAGT. CDR3 region: CASSDSTRANTEAFF. CDR3 DNA sequence: TGTGCCAGCAGTGACTCGACCCGGGCAAACACTGAAGCTTTCTTT.

The genes are TRBV6-4 and TRBJ1-5; D gene unclear. Germline V gene sequence: CDR1 MRHNA, CDR2 SNTAGT. The CDR3 runs to 14 residues. V dropped 3 bases and J dropped 0 bases, with 6 bases sitting between them. The CDR3: CASSDAYSNQPQHF. CDR3 bases: TGTGCCAGCAGTGATGCCTATAGCAATCAGCCCCAGCATTTT.

The rearrangement links TRBV3-1 (or the pseudogene TRBV3-2) to TRBJ1-3, with no clear D. In germline, CDR1 is LGHDT, CDR2 YNNKEL (reference sequence). V was shortened by 0 bases and J by 4 bases, with 19 bases between the two germline ends. This CDR3 region has 18 residues. The CDR3 reads CASSQELPTEIKGNTIYF. CDR3 coding DNA: TGTGCCAGCAGCCAAGAGCTACCGACCGAGATCAAAGGAAACACCATATATTTT.